These 7 T cell receptor beta chains share one sample of origin, sequenced in a study of T cell repertoires in cytomegalovirus infection. One entry per CDR3 protein, called by TCRdb with MiXCR from the reads. The sample carries more than 650,000 distinct CDR3 sequences, less than 40% recorded once. The sample taken for sequencing was PBMCs. These receptors were taken from a human donor in good health (CMV status not recorded). Some clones in this sample may be carry-over from other donors' samples.

This chain uses TRBV27 with TRBJ1-5; D call uncertain. Between the trimmed V and J ends, which lost 0 bases and 5 bases, there was a span of 11 bases. This CDR3 has 15 residues. Germline CDR1 reads MNHEY; CDR2 reads SMNVEV (reference sequence). CDR3 coding DNA: TGTGCCAGCAGTTTATCTAGGGTTTTGGATCAGCCCCAGCATTTT. Translating gives CASSLSRVLDQPQHF.

The rearrangement uses TRBV7-2 and TRBJ2-7; 8 bases line up with TRBD1. V lost 6 bases and J lost 3; bases outside the gene matches: 10. This CDR3 region has 15 residues. Germline CDR1 and CDR2: SGHTA and FQGNSA. CDR3 amino acids: CASRRPGTGLYEQYF. As DNA, the CDR3 is TGTGCCAGCAGGCGTCCCGGGACAGGTCTCTACGAGCAGTACTTC.

The chain links TRBV20-1 to TRBJ2-2; TRBD1 matches at 8 bases. The CDR3 is made up of 14 amino acids. Unmatched junction bases numbered 3, after V lost 0 bases and J lost 6 bases. Germline loops: CDR1 DFQATT, CDR2 SNEGSKA (reference sequence). The CDR3 reads CSARDNRGAGELFF. The CDR3 coding sequence is TGCAGTGCTAGAGATAACAGGGGGGCCGGGGAGCTGTTTTTT.

This clonotype has only a few counts. This chain links TRBV10-3 with TRBJ2-2; either TRBD1 or TRBD2 may fit D (5 bases each). Deletions cut 3 bases from V and 5 bases from J, with 16 bases between. CDR3 length equals 16 residues. The V gene's germline CDR1 is ENHRY and CDR2 SYGVKD. CDR3 DNA sequence: TGTGCCATCAGTGACGGAGTCGAGGGGAAGACCGGGGAGCTGTTTTTT. Residues: CAISDGVEGKTGELFF.

The V call is TRBV28, the J call TRBJ1-2; D not certain. Germline-derived CDR1 and CDR2 are MDHEN and SYDVKM. The V and J ends lost 7 bases and 2 bases respectively, with 8 bases between them. The CDR3 covers 12 residues. CDR3 coding DNA: TGTGCCAGCAAGACTCGAAACTATGGCTACACCTTC. Its translation is CASKTRNYGYTF.

A few counts support this clonotype. V gene TRBV19 combines with J gene TRBJ2-1; 12 bases are a match to TRBD2. V was clipped by 9 bases and J by 10 bases; unmatched bases: 19. Germline CDR1 is LNHDA and CDR2 is SQIVND (reference sequence). The CDR3 runs to 17 residues. This CDR3 is CASRSRLAGGPPGEQFF. In nucleotides, the CDR3 is TGTGCCAGCAGGAGCCGTCTAGCGGGAGGGCCCCCAGGGGAGCAGTTCTTC.

Worth noting for this clonotype: A much larger clone lies one base from this, so it may be a read error. A read error is likely, as this CDR3 ends without the conserved phenylalanine or tryptophan. The chain uses TRBV4-1 and TRBJ2-3; D is uncertain. The CDR3 is made up of 14 amino acids. CDR1 is MGHRA, CDR2 YSYEKL, per germline. The V end was cut by 4 bases, the J end by 0 bases, with 8 bases between. CDR3 in amino acids: CASSPETSTDTQYL. CDR3 nucleotides: TGCGCCAGCAGCCCAGAAACTAGCACAGATACGCAGTATTTG.